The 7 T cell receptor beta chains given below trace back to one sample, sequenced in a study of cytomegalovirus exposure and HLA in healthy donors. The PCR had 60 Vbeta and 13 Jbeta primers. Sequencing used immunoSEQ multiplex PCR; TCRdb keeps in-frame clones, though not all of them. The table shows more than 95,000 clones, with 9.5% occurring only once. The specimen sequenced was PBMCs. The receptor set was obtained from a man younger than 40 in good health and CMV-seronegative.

CDR3 DNA: TGTGCCATCAGTGACGGAGGGACCCTACACCCCTACGAGCAGTACTTC. It translates to CAISDGGTLHPYEQYF. The chain links TRBV10-3 to TRBJ2-7, with D possibly being TRBD2 (6 bases). Germline assignment: CDR1 ENHRY and CDR2 SYGVKD. The CDR3 covers 16 residues. The V end was cut by 3 bases, the J end by 2 bases, with 17 bases between.

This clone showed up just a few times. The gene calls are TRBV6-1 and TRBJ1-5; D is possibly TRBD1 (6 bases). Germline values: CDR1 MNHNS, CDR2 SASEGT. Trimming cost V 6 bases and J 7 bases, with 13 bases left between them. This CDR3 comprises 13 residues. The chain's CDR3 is CASSEQGGQPQHF. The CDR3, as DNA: TGTGCCAGCAGCGAACAGGGAGGGCAGCCCCAGCATTTT.

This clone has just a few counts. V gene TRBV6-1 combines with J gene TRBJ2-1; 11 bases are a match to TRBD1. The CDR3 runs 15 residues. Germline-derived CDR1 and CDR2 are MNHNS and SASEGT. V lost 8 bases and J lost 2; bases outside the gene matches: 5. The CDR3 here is CASGRDRGTYNEQFF. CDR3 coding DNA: TGTGCCAGCGGCCGGGACAGGGGGACCTACAATGAGCAGTTCTTC.

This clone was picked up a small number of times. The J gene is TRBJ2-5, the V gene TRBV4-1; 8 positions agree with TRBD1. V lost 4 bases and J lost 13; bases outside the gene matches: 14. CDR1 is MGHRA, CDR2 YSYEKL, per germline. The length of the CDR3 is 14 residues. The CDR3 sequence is CASSPLLGQVVWYF. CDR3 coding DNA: TGCGCCAGCAGCCCACTGCTGGGACAGGTGGTGTGGTACTTC.

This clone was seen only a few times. The CDR3 loop reads CAWSARTDEGYTF. DNA of the CDR3: TGTGCCTGGAGCGCAAGGACAGATGAAGGCTACACCTTC. The rearrangement links TRBV30 to TRBJ1-2; D possibly corresponds to TRBD1 (6 bases). This CDR3 is built from 13 residues. Germline V gene sequence: CDR1 GTSNPN, CDR2 SVGIG (reference sequence). V lost 3 bases to trimming and J lost 8 bases, with 16 bases between them.

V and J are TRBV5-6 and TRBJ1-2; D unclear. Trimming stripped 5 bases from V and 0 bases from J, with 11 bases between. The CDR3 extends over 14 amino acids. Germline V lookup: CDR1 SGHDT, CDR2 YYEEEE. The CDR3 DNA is TGTGCCAGCAGAAATTACGGAGCTAACTATGGCTACACCTTC. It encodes CASRNYGANYGYTF.

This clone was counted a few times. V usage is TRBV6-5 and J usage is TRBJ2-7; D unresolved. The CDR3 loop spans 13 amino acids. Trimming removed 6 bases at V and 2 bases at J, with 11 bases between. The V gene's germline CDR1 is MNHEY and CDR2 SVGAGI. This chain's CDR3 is CASSRRGPYEQYF. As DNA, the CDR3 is TGTGCCAGCAGCCGACGCGGTCCCTACGAGCAGTACTTC.